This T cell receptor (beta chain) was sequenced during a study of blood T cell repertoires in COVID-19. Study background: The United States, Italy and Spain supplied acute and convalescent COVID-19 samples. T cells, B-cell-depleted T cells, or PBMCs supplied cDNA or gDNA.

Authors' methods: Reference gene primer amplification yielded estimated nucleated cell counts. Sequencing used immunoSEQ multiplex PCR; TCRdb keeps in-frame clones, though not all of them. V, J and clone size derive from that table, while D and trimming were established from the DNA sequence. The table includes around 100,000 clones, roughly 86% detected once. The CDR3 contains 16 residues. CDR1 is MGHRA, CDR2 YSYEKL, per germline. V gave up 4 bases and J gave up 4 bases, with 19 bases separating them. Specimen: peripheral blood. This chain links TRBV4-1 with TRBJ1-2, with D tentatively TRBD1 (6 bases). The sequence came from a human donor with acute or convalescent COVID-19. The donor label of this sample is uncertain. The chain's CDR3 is CASSLNVDSLGYGYTF. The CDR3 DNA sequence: TGCGCCAGCAGCCTTAATGTGGACAGCCTAGGCTATGGCTACACCTTC.